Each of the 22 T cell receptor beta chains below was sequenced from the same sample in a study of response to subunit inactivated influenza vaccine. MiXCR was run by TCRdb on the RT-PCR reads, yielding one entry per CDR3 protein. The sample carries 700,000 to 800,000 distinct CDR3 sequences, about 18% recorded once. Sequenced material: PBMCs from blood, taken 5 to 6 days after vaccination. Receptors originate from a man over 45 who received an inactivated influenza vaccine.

CDR3 sequence: CASSQGSSGGDLDTQYF. The CDR3, as DNA: TGTGCCAGCAGCCAAGGATCCAGCGGGGGGGATTTAGATACGCAGTATTTT. The chain recombines TRBV4-2 with TRBJ2-3; 10 nucleotides align to TRBD2. CDR1 is LGHNA and CDR2 is YNFKEQ in the germline V gene. The CDR3 spans 17 residues. V lost 1 base, J lost 5 bases, and 9 bases stayed unmatched.

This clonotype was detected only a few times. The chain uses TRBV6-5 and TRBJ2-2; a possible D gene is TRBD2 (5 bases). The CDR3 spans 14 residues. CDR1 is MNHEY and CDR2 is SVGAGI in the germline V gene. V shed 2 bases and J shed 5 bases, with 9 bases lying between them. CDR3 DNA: TGTGCCAGCAGTTACGTCGGGGAAACCGGGGAGCTGTTTTTT. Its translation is CASSYVGETGELFF.

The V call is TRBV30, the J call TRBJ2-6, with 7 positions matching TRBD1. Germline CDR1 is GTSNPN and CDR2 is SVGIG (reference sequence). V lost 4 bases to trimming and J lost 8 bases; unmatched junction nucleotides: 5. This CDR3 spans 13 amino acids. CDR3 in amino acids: CAWTDRTPNVLTF. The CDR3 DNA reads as TGTGCCTGGACGGACAGGACACCCAACGTCCTGACTTTC. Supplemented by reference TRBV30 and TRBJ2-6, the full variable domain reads SQTIHQWPATLVQPVGSPLSLECTVEGTSNPNLYWYRQAAGRGLQLLFYSVGIGQISSEVPQNLSASRPQDRQFILSSKKLLLSDSGFYLCAWTDRTPNVLTFGAGSRLTVL.

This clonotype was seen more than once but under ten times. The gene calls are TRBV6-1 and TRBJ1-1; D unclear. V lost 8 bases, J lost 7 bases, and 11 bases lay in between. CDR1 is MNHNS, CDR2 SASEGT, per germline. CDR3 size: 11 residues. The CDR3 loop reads CASAQRDEAFF. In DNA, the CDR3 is TGTGCCAGCGCCCAGAGGGATGAAGCTTTCTTT.

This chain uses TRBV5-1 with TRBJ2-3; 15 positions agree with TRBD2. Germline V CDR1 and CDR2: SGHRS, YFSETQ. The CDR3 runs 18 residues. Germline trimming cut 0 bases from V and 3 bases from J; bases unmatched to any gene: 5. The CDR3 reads CASSLEPGTSGGTDTQYF. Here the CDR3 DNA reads TGCGCCAGCAGCTTGGAACCCGGGACTAGCGGGGGGACAGATACGCAGTATTTT.

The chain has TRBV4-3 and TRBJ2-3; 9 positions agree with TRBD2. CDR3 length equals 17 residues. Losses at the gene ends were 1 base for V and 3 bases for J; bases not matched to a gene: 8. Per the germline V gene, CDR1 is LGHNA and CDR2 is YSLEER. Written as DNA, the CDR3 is TGCGCCAGCAGCCAAGCGCACGCTAGCGGGGCTACAGATACGCAGTATTTT. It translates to CASSQAHASGATDTQYF.

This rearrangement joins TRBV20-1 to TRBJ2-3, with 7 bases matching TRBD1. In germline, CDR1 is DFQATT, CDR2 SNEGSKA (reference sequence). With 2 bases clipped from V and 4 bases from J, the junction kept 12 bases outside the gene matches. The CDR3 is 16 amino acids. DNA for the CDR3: TGCAGTGCTAGACCTAGACAGGGAAGATTGGCAGATACGCAGTATTTT. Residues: CSARPRQGRLADTQYF.

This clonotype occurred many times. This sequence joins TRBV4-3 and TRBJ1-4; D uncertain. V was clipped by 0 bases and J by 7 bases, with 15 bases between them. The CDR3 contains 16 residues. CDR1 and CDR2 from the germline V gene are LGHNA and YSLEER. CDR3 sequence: CASSQDGGLLGEKLFF. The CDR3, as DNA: TGCGCCAGCAGCCAAGATGGAGGGCTACTCGGTGAAAAACTGTTTTTT.

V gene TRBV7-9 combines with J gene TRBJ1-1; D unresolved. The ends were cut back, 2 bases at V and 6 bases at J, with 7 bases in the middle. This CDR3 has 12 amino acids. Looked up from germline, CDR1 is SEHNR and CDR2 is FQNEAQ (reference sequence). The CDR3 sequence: CASSLFLAEAFF. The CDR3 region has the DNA TGTGCCAGCAGCTTATTCCTCGCTGAAGCTTTCTTT.

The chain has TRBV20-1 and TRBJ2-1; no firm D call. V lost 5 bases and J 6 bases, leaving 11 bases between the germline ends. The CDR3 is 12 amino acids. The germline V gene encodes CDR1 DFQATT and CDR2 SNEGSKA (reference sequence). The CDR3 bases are TGCAGTGCTGATTCCGTCGGCAATGAGCAGTTCTTC. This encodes CSADSVGNEQFF.

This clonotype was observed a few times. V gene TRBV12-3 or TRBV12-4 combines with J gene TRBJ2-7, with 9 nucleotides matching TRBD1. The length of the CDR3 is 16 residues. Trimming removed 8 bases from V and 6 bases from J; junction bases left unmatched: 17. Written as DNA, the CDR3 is TGTGCCAGCGGTACGACAGGGGGACCCCGACTTCTCGAGCAGTACTTC. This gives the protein CASGTTGGPRLLEQYF.

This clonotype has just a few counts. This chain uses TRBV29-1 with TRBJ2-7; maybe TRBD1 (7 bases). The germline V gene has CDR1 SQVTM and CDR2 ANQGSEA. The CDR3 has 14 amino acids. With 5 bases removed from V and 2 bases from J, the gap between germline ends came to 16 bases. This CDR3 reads CSVSDGGTAYEQYF. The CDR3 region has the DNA TGCAGCGTTTCAGATGGGGGGACAGCCTACGAGCAGTACTTC.

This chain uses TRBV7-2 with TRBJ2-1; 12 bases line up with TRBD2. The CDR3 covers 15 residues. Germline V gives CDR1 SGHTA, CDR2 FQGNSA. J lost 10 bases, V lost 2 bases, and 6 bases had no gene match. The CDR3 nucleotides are TGTGCCAGCAGCTTACTAGCGGGAGGGCCTAGGGAGCAGTTCTTC. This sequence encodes CASSLLAGGPREQFF.

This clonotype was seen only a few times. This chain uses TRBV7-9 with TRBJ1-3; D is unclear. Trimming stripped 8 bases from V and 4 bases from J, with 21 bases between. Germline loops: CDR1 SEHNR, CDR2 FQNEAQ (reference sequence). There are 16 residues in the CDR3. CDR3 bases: TGTGCCAGCCCCGATTTGTCCCGGGAGCACGGAAACACCATATATTTT. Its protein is CASPDLSREHGNTIYF.

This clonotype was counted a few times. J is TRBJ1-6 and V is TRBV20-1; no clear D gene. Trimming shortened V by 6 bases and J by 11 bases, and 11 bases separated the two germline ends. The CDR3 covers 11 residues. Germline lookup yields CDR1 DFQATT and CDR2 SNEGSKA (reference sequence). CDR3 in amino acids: CSAGKKTPLHF. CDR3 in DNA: TGCAGTGCAGGGAAAAAAACACCCCTCCACTTT.

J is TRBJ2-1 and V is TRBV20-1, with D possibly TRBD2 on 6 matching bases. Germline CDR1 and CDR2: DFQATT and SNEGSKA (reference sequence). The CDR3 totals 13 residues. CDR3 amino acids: CRLLRGPSDEQFF. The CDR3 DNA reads TGCAGGTTATTGCGGGGTCCTTCCGATGAGCAGTTCTTC.

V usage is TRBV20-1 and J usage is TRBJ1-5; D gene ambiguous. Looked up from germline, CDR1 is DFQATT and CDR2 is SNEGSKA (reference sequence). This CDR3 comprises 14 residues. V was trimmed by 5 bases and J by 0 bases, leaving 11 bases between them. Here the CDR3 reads CSALPLDSNQPQHF. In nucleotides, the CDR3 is TGCAGTGCTCTTCCTTTGGATAGCAATCAGCCCCAGCATTTT.

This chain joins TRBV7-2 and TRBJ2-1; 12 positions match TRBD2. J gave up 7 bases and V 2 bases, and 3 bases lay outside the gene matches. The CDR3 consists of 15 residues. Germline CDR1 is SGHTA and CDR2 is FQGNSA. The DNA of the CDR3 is TGTGCCAGCAGCTTACTAGCGGGGGGGGTAAATGAGCAGTTCTTC. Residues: CASSLLAGGVNEQFF.

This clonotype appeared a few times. CDR3 region: CASRPTSGRSSYNEQFF. CDR3 nucleotide sequence: TGTGCCAGCAGACCTACTAGCGGACGGAGCTCCTACAATGAGCAGTTCTTC. The chain is built from TRBV7-8 and TRBJ2-1; 8 bases are a match to TRBD2. This CDR3 has 17 residues. V shed 6 bases, J shed 0 bases, and the junction held 10 bases outside the gene matches. Germline CDR1 is SGHVS and CDR2 is FQNEAQ. The whole variable domain, remainder taken from reference TRBV7-8 and TRBJ2-1, is GAGVSQSPRYKVAKRGQDVALRCDPISGHVSLFWYQQALGQGPEFLTYFQNEAQLDKSGLPSDRFFAERPEGSVSTLKIQRTQQEDSAVYLCASRPTSGRSSYNEQFFGPGTRLTVL.

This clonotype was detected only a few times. In DNA form, the CDR3 reads TGTGCCAGCAGCCTTGGGACAGCCCGTGGCACTGAAGCTTTCTTT. This gives the protein CASSLGTARGTEAFF. The chain has TRBV12-3 or TRBV12-4 and TRBJ1-1; 7 nucleotides align to TRBD1. The CDR3 runs to 15 residues. The trim removed 6 bases at V and 4 bases at J, leaving 11 bases unmatched.

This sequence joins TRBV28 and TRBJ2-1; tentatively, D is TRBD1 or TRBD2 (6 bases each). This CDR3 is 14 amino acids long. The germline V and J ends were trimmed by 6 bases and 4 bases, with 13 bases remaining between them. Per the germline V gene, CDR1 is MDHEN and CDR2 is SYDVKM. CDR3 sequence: CASRAGHSYNEQFF. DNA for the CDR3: TGTGCCAGCAGGGCGGGACATAGTTACAATGAGCAGTTCTTC. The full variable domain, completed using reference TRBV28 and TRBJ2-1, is DVKVTQSSRYLVKRTGEKVFLECVQDMDHENMFWYRQDPGLGLRLIYFSYDVKMKEKGDIPEGYSVSREKKERFSLILESASTNQTSMYLCASRAGHSYNEQFFGPGTRLTVL.

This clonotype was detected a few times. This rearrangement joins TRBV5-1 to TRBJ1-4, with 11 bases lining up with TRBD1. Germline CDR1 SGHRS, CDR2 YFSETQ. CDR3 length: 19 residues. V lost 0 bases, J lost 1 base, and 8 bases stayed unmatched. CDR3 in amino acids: CASSLVPSGTGGTNEKLFF. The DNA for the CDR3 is TGCGCCAGCAGCTTGGTCCCTTCCGGGACAGGGGGAACTAATGAAAAACTGTTTTTT.